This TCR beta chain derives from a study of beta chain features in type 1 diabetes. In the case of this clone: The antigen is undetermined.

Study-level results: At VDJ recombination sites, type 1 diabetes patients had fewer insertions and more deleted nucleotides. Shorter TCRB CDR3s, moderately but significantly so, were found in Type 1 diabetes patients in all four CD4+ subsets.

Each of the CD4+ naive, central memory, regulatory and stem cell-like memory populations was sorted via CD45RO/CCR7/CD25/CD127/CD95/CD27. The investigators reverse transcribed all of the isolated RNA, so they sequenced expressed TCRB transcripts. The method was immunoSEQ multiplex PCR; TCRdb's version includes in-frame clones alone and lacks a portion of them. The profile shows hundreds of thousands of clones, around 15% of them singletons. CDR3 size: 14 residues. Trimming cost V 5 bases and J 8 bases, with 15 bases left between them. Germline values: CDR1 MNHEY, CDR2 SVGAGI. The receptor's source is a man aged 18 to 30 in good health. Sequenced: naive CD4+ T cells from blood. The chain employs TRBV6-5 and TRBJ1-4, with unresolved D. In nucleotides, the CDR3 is TGTGCCAGCAGTACCGGACGGGCACGGGAAAAACTGTTTTTT. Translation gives CASSTGRAREKLFF.